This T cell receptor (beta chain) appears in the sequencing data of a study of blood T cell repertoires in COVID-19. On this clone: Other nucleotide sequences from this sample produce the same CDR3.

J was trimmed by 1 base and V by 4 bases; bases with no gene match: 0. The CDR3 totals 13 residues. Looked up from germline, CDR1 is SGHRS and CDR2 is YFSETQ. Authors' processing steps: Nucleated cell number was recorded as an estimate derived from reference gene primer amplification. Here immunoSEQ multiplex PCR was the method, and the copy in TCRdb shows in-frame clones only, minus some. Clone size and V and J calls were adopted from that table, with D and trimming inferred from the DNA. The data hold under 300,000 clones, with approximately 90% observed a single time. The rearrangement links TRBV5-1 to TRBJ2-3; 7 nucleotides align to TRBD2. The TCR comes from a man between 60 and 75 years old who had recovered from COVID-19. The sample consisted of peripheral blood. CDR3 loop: CASSRGGTDTQYF. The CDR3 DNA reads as TGCGCCAGCAGCCGGGGGGGCACAGATACGCAGTATTTT. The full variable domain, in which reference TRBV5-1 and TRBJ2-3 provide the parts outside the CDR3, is KAGVTQTPRYLIKTRGQQVTLSCSPISGHRSVSWYQQTPGQGLQFLFEYFSETQRNKGNFPGRFSGRQFSNSRSEMNVSTLELGDSALYLCASSRGGTDTQYFGPGTRLTVL.